In its sample, the clone carrying this T cell receptor beta chain was seen once. Its antigen remains unidentified. Per the germline V gene, CDR1 is MDHEN and CDR2 is SYDVKM. The CDR3 is 17 residues long. V gave up 1 base and J gave up 4 bases; unmatched junction bases: 8. Profiled with immunoSEQ multiplex PCR; TCRdb holds only in-frame clones, not every one. The table records about 350,000 clones, 86% of them present only once. Treatment of the sample: roughly 20 received Ad26.COV2.S at low or high dose, single or two shots; about five received placebo; per-sample allocation not given. Day 63 after the first vaccine or placebo injection was the time point for sampling. In Boston, an adult donor aged 18-55 years took part. The vaccine antigen was prefusion-stabilized Wuhan SARS-CoV-2 spike. The data were taken from a study of Ad26.COV2.S vaccination and SARS-CoV-2 variants. Study information: Donor allocation was to the COV1001 Ad26.COV2.S trial arm.

Study-wide results and caveats: Post-vaccination spike-specific CD8+ and CD4+ T cell responses reportedly had substantial breadth.

This receptor was obtained from a person aged 18-65 years who received the Ad26.COV2.S COVID-19 vaccine or a placebo. V and J are TRBV28 and TRBJ1-4; 8 bases are shared with TRBD1. Material: peripheral blood, obtained in a trial of Ad26.COV2.S vaccine versus placebo. This CDR3 reads CASSLSQGAGDNEKLFF. CDR3 nucleotides: TGTGCCAGCAGTTTATCCCAGGGGGCAGGAGATAATGAAAAACTGTTTTTT.